The 3 T cell receptor beta chains below come from one sample, sequenced in a study of blood T cell repertoires in COVID-19. Assay used: immunoSEQ multiplex PCR; TCRdb lists only in-frame clones, some missing. Of 250,000 to 350,000 clones in the sample, 86% were seen once. The sequenced material came from peripheral blood. The source is a woman in her seventies with COVID-19, enrolled during active disease.

CDR3 amino acids: CASSLKQGEGYGYTF. In DNA form, the CDR3 reads TGCGCCAGCAGCCTTAAACAGGGGGAAGGCTATGGCTACACCTTC. V and J are TRBV4-1 and TRBJ1-2; the match to TRBD1 covers 8 bases. Germline values: CDR1 MGHRA, CDR2 YSYEKL. Trimming took 4 bases from V and 4 from J; bases not matched to a gene: 8. This CDR3 is built from 15 residues.

The V and J genes are TRBV19 and TRBJ2-5, with D perhaps matching TRBD2 (5 bases). Trimming shortened V by 3 bases and J by 6 bases, and 14 bases separated the two germline ends. The CDR3 is 14 residues long. Germline V gene lookup returns CDR1 LNHDA and CDR2 SQIVND (reference sequence). The CDR3 nucleotides read TGTGCCAGTAGTATCGGGGTAGATCGGAAGACCCAGTACTTC. Translating it yields CASSIGVDRKTQYF.

The chain is built from TRBV27 and TRBJ1-2; D not certain. V lost 5 bases to trimming and J lost 4 bases, with 11 bases between them. The CDR3 spans 13 residues. Germline loops: CDR1 MNHEY, CDR2 SMNVEV (reference sequence). CDR3: CASSLQRGYGYTF. The CDR3 DNA follows: TGTGCCAGCAGTCTCCAGCGCGGCTATGGCTACACCTTC.